What follows describes a single T cell receptor (beta chain). Antigen unknown. The CDR3 is 13 amino acids. CDR1 is SGHAT and CDR2 is FQNNGV in the germline V gene. The template was RNA from unsorted bulk tissue. This non-tumor lung sample came from over 3 cm beyond the tumor edge. The source of the sample is a study of tumor and adjacent non-tumor tissue in lung cancer. Overall study findings and caveats: Compared with tumor, normal lung showed significantly lower TCR diversity.

TCRbeta libraries were built with three rounds of nested PCR, modified from ARM-PCR. TCRdb analysed the multiplex PCR reads with MiXCR anew, one entry per CDR3 protein. The profile covers 70,000 to 90,000 distinct CDR3 sequences, with around 80% appearing a single time and 51% taken by the ten largest. Sequences were obtained from distant non-tumor lung tissue. The rearrangement joins TRBV11-2 to TRBJ2-5, with D tentatively TRBD1 (6 bases). The clonotype originates from a man aged 55 to 70 with non-small cell lung cancer. The CDR3 loop reads CVGSSTGRETQYF. The CDR3 nucleotides are TGTGTCGGCAGCTCTACAGGGAGAGAGACCCAGTACTTC.